This TCR beta chain was sequenced in a study of blood T cells in healthy people across ages. V lost 3 bases, J lost 2 bases, and 11 bases lay in between. Per the germline V gene, CDR1 is SGHTA and CDR2 is FQGNSA. The CDR3 has 14 amino acids. It was with a sample-barcoded 5' primer and a J-beta primer mix that a second PCR of roughly 7 to 11 cycles was run. TCRdb processed the 5' RACE reads anew with MiXCR; each CDR3 protein has one entry. The repertoire holds hundreds of thousands of distinct CDR3 sequences, with 25% to 35% as singletons. The receptor was derived from an elderly woman in good health. Input material: blood. V usage is TRBV7-2 and J usage is TRBJ2-7; a weak D match, TRBD2 (5 bases). The CDR3 spells CASSFGSPTYEQYF. In nucleotides, the CDR3 is TGTGCCAGCAGCTTTGGGAGCCCGACCTACGAGCAGTACTTC.